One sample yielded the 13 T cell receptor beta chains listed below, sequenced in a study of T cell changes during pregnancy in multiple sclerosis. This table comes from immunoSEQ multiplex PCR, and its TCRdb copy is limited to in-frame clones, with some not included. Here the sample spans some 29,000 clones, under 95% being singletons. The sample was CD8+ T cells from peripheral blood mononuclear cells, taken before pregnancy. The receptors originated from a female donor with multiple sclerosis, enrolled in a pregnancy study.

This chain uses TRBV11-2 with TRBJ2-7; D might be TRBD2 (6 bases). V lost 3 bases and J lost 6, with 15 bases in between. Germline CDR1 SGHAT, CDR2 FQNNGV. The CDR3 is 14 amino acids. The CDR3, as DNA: TGTGCCAGCAGCTTCTTCAGGGAGGTGAGCGAGCAGTACTTC. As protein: CASSFFREVSEQYF.

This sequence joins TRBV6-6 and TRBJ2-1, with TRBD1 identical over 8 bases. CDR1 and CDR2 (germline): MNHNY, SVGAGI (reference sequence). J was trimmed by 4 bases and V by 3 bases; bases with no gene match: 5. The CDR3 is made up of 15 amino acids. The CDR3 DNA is TGTGCCAGCAGTTATTCCAGGGGGCCTTACAATGAGCAGTTCTTC. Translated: CASSYSRGPYNEQFF.

CDR3 amino acids: CASSYSRYGTEAFF. In DNA, the CDR3 is TGTGCCAGCAGTTACTCGAGATACGGGACTGAAGCTTTCTTT. The chain uses TRBV6-5 and TRBJ1-1; D unclear. Trimming removed 0 bases from V and 5 bases from J, with 10 bases in between. Looked up from germline, CDR1 is MNHEY and CDR2 is SVGAGI. The CDR3 covers 14 residues.

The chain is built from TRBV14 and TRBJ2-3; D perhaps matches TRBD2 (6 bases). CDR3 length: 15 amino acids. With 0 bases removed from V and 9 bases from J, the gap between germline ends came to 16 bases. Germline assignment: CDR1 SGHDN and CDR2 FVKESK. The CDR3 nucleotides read TGTGCCAGCAGCCAAGATGTGGGCAGGGAGGTGACGCAGTATTTT. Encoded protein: CASSQDVGREVTQYF.

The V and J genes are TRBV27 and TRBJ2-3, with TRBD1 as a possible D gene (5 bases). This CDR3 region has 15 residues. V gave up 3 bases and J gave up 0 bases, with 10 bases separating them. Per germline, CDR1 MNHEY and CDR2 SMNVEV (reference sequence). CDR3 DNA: TGTGCCAGCAGTTTCCCAGGGTCTAGCACAGATACGCAGTATTTT. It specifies CASSFPGSSTDTQYF.

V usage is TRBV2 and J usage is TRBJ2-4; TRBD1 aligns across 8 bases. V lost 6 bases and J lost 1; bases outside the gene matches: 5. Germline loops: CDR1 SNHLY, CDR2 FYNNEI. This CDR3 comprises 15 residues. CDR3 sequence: CASRDRGAAKNIQYF. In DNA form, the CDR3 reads TGTGCCAGCAGAGACAGGGGAGCCGCCAAAAACATTCAGTACTTC.

In DNA, the CDR3 is TGTGCCAGCAGCCCGGGACTCCTCAATGAGCAGTTCTTC. Translation: CASSPGLLNEQFF. The chain combines TRBV14 with TRBJ2-1, with D possibly TRBD2 on 6 matching bases. CDR3 length equals 13 residues. V gave up 4 bases and J gave up 6 bases, with 10 bases separating them. Germline CDR1 is SGHDN and CDR2 is FVKESK.

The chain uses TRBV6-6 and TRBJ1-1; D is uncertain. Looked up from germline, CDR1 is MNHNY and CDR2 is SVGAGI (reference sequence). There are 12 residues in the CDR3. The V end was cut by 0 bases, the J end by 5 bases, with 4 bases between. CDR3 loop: CASSYSTTEAFF. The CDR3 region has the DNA TGTGCCAGCAGTTACTCGACAACTGAAGCTTTCTTT.

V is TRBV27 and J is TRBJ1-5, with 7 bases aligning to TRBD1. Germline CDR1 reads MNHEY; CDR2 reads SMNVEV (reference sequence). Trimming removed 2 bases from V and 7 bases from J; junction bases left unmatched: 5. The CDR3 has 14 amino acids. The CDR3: CASSLARQGQPQHF. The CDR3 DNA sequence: TGTGCCAGCAGTTTAGCACGACAGGGCCAGCCCCAGCATTTT.

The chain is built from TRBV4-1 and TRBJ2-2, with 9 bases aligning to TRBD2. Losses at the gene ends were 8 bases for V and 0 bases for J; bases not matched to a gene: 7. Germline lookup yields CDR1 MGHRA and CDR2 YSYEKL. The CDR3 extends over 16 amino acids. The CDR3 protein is CASEPIAGANTGELFF. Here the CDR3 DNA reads TGCGCCAGCGAACCAATAGCGGGGGCGAACACCGGGGAGCTGTTTTTT.

CDR3 in DNA: TGTGCCAGCAGCCCAGGGGACAATACGCAGTATTTT. Translated, it gives CASSPGDNTQYF. The chain combines TRBV6-6 with TRBJ2-3, with D maybe TRBD1 (6 bases). In germline, CDR1 is MNHNY, CDR2 SVGAGI (reference sequence). CDR3 size: 12 residues. Trimming cost V 6 bases and J 7 bases, with 11 bases left between them.

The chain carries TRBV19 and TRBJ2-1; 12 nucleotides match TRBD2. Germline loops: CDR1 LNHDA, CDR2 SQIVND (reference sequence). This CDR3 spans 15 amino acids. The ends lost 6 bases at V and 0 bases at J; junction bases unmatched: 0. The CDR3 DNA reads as TGTGCCAGTAGGACTAGCGGGAGCTCCTACAATGAGCAGTTCTTC. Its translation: CASRTSGSSYNEQFF. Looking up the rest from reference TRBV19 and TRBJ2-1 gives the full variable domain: DGGITQSPKYLFRKEGQNVTLSCEQNLNHDAMYWYRQDPGQGLRLIYYSQIVNDFQKGDIAEGYSVSREKKESFPLTVTSAQKNPTAFYLCASRTSGSSYNEQFFGPGTRLTVL.

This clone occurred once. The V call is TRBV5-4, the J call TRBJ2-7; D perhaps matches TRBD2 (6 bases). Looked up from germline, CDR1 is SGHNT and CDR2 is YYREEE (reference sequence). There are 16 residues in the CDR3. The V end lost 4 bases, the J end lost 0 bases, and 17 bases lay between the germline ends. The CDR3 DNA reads TGTGCCAGCAGCACCTACCGGGACTCGAGCTCCTACGAGCAGTACTTC. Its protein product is CASSTYRDSSSYEQYF. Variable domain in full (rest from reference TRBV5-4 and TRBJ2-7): ETGVTQSPTHLIKTRGQQVTLRCSSQSGHNTVSWYQQALGQGPQFIFQYYREEENGRGNFPPRFSGLQFPNYSSELNVNALELDDSALYLCASSTYRDSSSYEQYFGPGTRLTVT.